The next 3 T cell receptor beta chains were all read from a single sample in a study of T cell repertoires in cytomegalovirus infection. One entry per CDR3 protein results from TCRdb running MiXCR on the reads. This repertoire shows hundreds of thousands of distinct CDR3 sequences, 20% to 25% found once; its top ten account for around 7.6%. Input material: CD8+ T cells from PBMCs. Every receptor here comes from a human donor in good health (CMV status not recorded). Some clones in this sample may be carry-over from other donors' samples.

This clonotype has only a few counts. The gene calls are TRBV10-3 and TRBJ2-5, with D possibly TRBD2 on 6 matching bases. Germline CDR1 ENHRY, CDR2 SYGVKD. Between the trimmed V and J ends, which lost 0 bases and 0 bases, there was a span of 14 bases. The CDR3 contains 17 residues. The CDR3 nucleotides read TGTGCCATCAGTGAGTCTGGCTGGGGGGAGTACCAAGAGACCCAGTACTTC. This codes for CAISESGWGEYQETQYF.

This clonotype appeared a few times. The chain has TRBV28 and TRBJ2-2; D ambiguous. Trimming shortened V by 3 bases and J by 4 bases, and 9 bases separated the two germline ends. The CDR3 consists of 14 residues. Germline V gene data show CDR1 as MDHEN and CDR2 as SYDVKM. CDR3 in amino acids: CASSFFRATGELFF. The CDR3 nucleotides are TGTGCCAGCAGTTTTTTTAGGGCCACCGGGGAGCTGTTTTTT.

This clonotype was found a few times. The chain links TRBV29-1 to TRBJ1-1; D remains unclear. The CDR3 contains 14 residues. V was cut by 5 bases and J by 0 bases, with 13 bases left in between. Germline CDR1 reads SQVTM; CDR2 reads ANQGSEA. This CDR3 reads CSVIIPGLNTEAFF. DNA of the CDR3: TGCAGCGTTATAATCCCCGGCTTGAACACTGAAGCTTTCTTT. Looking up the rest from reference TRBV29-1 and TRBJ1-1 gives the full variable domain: SAVISQKPSRDICQRGTSLTIQCQVDSQVTMMFWYRQQPGQSLTLIATANQGSEATYESGFVIDKFPISRPNLTFSTLTVSNMSPEDSSIYLCSVIIPGLNTEAFFGQGTRLTVV.